This T cell receptor beta chain was profiled in a study of T cell responses to AZD1222 COVID-19 vaccine. Notes on the study in general: Sampling that yielded the repertoires occurred only after the peak T cell response. Baseline seropositivity occurred in only a handful of AZD1222 recipients. The donor group comprised mostly white British people and more females; the analysis possibly underestimated clonal diversity. Vaccine-associated CD4 TCRs spanned spike, dominant at 160-218 and 743-854.

Points on this clone: What it recognizes is unknown.

In germline, CDR1 is MNHEY, CDR2 SVGAGI. The CDR3 consists of 14 residues. Losses at the gene ends were 7 bases for V and 3 bases for J; bases not matched to a gene: 7. The method was immunoSEQ multiplex PCR; TCRdb's version includes in-frame clones alone and lacks a portion of them. The sample contains about 120,000 clones, approximately 85% of which appear only once. J is TRBJ1-1 and V is TRBV6-5, with 8 bases lining up with TRBD1. Sequences were derived from peripheral blood, sampled on day 0 of MenACWY control vaccination. The TCR comes from an adult in good health. DNA of the CDR3: TGTGCCAGCAAACGCGCGGGACAGGACACTGAAGCTTTCTTT. Translating it yields CASKRAGQDTEAFF.